This note documents a single T cell receptor beta chain sequence. The sample belongs to a study of control samples from healthy donors and cancer patients. Some clones are missing from TCRdb's copy, which holds only in-frame ones; the method was immunoSEQ multiplex PCR. The sample yields 150,000 to 200,000 clones, approximately 91% seen once. The CDR3 contains 15 residues. Germline V gene lookup returns CDR1 LGHDT and CDR2 YNNKEL (reference sequence). Trimming took 1 base from V and 6 from J, leaving 15 bases between them. The V gene is TRBV3-1 (or the pseudogene TRBV3-2), the J gene TRBJ1-1; no definite D call. The sequencing input was blood. The TCR was taken from a woman in her thirties or forties in good health. CDR3 bases: TGTGCCAGCAGCCAAGGTTGGGGTGGGGAGCCTGAAGCTTTCTTT. Amino acids: CASSQGWGGEPEAFF.